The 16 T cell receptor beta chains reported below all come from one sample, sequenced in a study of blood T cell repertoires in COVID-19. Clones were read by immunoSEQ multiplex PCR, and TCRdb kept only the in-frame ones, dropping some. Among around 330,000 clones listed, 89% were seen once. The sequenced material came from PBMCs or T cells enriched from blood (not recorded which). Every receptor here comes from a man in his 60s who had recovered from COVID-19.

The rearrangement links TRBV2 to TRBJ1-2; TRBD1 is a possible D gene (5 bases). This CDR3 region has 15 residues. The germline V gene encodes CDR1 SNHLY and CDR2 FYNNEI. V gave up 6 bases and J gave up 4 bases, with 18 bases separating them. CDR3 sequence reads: CASRHSRDSFYGYTF. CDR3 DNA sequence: TGTGCCAGCAGGCACAGTAGGGACTCCTTCTATGGCTACACCTTC. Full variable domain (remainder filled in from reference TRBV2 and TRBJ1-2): EPEVTQTPSHQVTQMGQEVILRCVPISNHLYFYWYRQILGQKVEFLVSFYNNEISEKSEIFDDQFSVERPDGSNFTLKIRSTKLEDSAMYFCASRHSRDSFYGYTFGSGTRLTVV.

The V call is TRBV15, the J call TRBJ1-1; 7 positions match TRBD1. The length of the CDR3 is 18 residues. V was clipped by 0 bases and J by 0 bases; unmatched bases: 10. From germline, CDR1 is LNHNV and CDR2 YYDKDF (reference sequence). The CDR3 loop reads CATSRDRADREMNTEAFF. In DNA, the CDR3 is TGTGCCACCAGCAGAGATAGGGCAGACAGGGAAATGAACACTGAAGCTTTCTTT. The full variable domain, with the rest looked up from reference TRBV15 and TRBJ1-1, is DAMVIQNPRYQVTQFGKPVTLSCSQTLNHNVMYWYQQKSSQAPKLLFHYYDKDFNNEADTPDNFQSRRPNTSFCFLDIRSPGLGDTAMYLCATSRDRADREMNTEAFFGQGTRLTVV.

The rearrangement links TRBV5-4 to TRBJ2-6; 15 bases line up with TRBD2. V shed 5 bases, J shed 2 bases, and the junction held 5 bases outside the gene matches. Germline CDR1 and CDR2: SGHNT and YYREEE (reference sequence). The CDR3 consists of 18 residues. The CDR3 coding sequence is TGTGCCAGCAGGGGGACTAGCGGGAGGTTGGCTGGGGCCAACGTCCTGACTTTC. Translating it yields CASRGTSGRLAGANVLTF. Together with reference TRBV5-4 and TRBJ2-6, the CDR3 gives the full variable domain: ETGVTQSPTHLIKTRGQQVTLRCSSQSGHNTVSWYQQALGQGPQFIFQYYREEENGRGNFPPRFSGLQFPNYSSELNVNALELDDSALYLCASRGTSGRLAGANVLTFGAGSRLTVL.

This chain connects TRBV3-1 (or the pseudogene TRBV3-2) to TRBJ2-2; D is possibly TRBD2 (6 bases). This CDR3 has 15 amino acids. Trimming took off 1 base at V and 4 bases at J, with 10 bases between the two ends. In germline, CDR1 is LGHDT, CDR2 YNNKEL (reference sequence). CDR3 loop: CASSQGGGATGELFF. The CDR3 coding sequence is TGTGCCAGCAGCCAAGGAGGAGGGGCCACCGGGGAGCTGTTTTTT.

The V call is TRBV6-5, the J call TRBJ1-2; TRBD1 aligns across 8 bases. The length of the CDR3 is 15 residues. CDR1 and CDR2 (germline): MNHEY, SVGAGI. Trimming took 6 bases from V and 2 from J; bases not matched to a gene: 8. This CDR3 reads CASSRTGQANYGYTF. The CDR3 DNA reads TGTGCCAGCAGCCGAACGGGACAGGCAAACTATGGCTACACCTTC.

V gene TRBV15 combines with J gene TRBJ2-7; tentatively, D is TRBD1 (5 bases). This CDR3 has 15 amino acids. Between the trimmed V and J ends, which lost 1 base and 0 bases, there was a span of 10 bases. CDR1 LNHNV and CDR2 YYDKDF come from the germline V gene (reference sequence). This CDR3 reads CATSRGTGSSYEQYF. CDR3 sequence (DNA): TGTGCCACCAGCAGAGGAACAGGAAGCTCCTACGAGCAGTACTTC. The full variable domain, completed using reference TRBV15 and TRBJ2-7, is DAMVIQNPRYQVTQFGKPVTLSCSQTLNHNVMYWYQQKSSQAPKLLFHYYDKDFNNEADTPDNFQSRRPNTSFCFLDIRSPGLGDTAMYLCATSRGTGSSYEQYFGPGTRLTVT.

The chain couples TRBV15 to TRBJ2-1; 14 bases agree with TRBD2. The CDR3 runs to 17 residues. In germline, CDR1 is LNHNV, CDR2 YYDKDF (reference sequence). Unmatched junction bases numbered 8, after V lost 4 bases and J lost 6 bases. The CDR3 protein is CATSKGRLAGGSNEQFF. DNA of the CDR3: TGTGCCACCAGCAAAGGGAGACTAGCGGGAGGGTCCAATGAGCAGTTCTTC.

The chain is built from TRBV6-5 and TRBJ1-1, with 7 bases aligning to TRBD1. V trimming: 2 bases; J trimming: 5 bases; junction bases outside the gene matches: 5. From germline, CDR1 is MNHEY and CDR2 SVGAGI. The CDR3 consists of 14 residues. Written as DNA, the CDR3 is TGTGCCAGCAGTTACGAAAGGGGGCGGACTGAAGCTTTCTTT. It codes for CASSYERGRTEAFF.

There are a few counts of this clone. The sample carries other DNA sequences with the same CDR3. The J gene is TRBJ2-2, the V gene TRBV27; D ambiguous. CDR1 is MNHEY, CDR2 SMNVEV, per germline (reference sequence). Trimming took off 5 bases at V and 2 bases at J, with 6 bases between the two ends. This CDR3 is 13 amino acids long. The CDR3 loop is CASSLLNTGELFF. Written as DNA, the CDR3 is TGTGCCAGCAGTCTCCTTAACACCGGGGAGCTGTTTTTT.

The DNA of the CDR3 is TGCGCCAGCAGCTTGGACAGAATATATAGCAATCAGCCCCAGCATTTT. This codes for CASSLDRIYSNQPQHF. This sequence joins TRBV5-1 and TRBJ1-5; D is unclear. CDR1 and CDR2 (germline): SGHRS, YFSETQ. Trimming took off 0 bases at V and 0 bases at J, with 10 bases between the two ends. CDR3 length equals 16 residues.

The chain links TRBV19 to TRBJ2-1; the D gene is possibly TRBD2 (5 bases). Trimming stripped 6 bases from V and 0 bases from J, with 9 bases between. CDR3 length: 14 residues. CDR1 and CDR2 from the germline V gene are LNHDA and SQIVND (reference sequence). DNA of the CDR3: TGTGCCAGTAGCGAGCGGCACTCCTACAATGAGCAGTTCTTC. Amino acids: CASSERHSYNEQFF.

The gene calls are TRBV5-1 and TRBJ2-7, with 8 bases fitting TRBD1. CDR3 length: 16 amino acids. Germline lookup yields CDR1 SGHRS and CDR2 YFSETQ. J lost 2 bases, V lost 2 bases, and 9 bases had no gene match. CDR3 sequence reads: CASSLGQGIGTYEQYF. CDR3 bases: TGCGCCAGCAGCTTAGGACAGGGCATTGGAACCTACGAGCAGTACTTC.

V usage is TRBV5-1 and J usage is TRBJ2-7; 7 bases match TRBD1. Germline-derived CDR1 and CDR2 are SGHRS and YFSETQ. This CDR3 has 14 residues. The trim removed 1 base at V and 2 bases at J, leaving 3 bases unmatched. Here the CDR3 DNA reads TGCGCCAGCAGCTTGTCGGGACAGCCCTACGAGCAGTACTTC. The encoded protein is CASSLSGQPYEQYF.

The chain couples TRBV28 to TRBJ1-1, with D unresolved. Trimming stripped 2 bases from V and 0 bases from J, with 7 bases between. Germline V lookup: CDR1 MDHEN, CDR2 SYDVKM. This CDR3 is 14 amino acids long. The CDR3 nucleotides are TGTGCCAGCAGTTTAAAACAGATGAACACTGAAGCTTTCTTT. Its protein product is CASSLKQMNTEAFF.

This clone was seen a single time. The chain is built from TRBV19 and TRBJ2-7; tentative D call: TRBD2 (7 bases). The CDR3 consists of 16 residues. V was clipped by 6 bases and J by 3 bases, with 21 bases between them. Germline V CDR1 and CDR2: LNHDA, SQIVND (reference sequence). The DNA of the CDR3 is TGTGCCAGTAGCGGCCGGGGGGCGGGAGCCCTCTACGAGCAGTACTTC. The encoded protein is CASSGRGAGALYEQYF.

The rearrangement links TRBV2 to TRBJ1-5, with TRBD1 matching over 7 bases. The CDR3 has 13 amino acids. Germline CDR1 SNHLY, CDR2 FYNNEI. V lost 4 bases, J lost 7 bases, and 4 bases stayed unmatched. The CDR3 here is CASSVDRDQPQHF. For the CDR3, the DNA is TGTGCCAGCAGTGTTGACAGGGACCAGCCCCAGCATTTT.